This TCR beta chain was identified in a study of T cells after yellow fever vaccination. This clonotype came up many times. The target antigen is unknown. V was pared by 0 bases and J by 5 bases, with 13 bases between. This CDR3 region has 15 residues. Per germline, CDR1 SGHTA and CDR2 FQGNSA. Conversion of TCR transcripts into cDNA relied on 5'RACE template switching, which added a universal primer site and UMIs. TCRdb analysed the 5' RACE reads with MiXCR anew, one entry per CDR3 protein. The data show around 140,000 distinct CDR3 sequences, 7.7% seen once. Points from the study as a whole: A faster peak, day 5 versus 15, was reached by the weaker secondary response. Post-booster reappearance was seen for most primary-vaccination clones (roughly 96% CD4, around 91% CD8). It was a small share of clonotypes that appeared in both CD4 and CD8 compartments.

The clonotype originates from a man aged 30 to 39 who received the YFV17D yellow fever vaccine. V and J are TRBV7-2 and TRBJ2-5; a possible D gene is TRBD2 (6 bases). Sequenced material: CD4+ T cells sorted from PBMCs, taken 5 days after the yellow fever booster vaccination. CDR3 sequence: CASSLASGWGETQYF. The CDR3 DNA reads TGTGCCAGCAGCTTAGCTAGCGGCTGGGGGGAGACCCAGTACTTC.